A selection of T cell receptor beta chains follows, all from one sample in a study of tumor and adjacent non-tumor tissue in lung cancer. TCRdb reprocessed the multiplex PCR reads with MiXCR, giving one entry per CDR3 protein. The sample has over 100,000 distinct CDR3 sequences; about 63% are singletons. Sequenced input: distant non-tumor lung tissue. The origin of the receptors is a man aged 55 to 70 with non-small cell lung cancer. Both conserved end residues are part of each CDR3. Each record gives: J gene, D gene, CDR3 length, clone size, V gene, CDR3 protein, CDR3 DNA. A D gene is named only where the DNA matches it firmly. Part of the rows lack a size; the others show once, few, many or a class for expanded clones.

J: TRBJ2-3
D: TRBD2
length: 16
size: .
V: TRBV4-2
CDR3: CTSSQDEGGRTDTQYF
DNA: TGTACCAGCAGTCAAGATGAGGGCGGGAGAACAGATACGCAGTATTTT

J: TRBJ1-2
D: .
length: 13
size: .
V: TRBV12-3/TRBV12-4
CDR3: CASTSSMEYGYTF
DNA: TGTGCCAGCACCTCTTCGATGGAGTATGGCTACACCTTC

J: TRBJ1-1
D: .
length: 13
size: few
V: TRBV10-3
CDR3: CASGRGTDTETFF
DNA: TGTGCCTCAGGGCGAGGGACGGACACTGAAACTTTCTTT

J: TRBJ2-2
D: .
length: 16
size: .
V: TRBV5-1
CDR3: CTSSLEAGANTGELFF
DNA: TGTACCAGCAGCTTGGAAGCAGGGGCGAACACCGGGGAGTTGTTTTTT

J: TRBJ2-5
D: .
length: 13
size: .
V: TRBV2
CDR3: CANNRDVQETQYF
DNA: TGTGCCAACAACCGGGACGTACAAGAGACCCAGTACTTC

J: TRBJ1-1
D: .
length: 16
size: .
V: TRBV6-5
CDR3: CASPWGGHPSRTEVFF
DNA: TGTGCCAGTCCTTGGGGGGGACACCCAAGTCGAACTGAAGTTTTCTTT

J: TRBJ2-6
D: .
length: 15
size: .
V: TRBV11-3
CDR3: CTSSQHGSGASVLTF
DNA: TGTACCAGCAGCCAACATGGTTCTGGGGCCAGCGTCCTGACTTTC

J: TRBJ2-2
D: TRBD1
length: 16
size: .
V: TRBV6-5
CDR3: CASSYSGTGGTGELSF
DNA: TGTGCCAGCAGTTATTCCGGGACAGGGGGCACAGGGGAGCTGTCTTTT

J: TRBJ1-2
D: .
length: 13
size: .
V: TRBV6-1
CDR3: CANSPGTGYGYTF
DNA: TGTGCCAACAGTCCCGGGACGGGCTATGGCTACACCTTC

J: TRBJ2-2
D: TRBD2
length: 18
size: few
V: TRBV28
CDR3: CASTPIGSGGKNTGELIF
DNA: TGTGCCAGCACTCCTATAGGTAGCGGGGGAAAGAACACCGGGGAGCTGATTTTT

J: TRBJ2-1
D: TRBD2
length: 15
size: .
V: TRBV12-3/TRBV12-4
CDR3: CSSGSQGGRYNEQFF
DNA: TGTTCCAGTGGTTCGCAGGGCGGGAGGTACAATGAGCAGTTCTTC

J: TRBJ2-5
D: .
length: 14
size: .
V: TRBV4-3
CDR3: CASNQDWGEETQSF
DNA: TGCGCCAGCAACCAAGACTGGGGAGAAGAGACCCAGTCCTTC

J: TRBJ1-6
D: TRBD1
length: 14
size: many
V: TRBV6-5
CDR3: CASRPGTGGQPLHF
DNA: TGTGCCAGCAGGCCCGGGACAGGGGGCCAACCCCTCCACTTT

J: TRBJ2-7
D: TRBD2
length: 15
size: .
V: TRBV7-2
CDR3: CASSWSGTSSYDQYF
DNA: TGTGCCAGCAGCTGGTCCGGGACTAGCTCCTACGACCAGTACTTC

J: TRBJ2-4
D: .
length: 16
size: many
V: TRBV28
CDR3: CASTSAGGLAKNIQYF
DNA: TGCGCCAGCACCTCAGCAGGGGGGCTAGCCAAAAACATTCAGTACTTC

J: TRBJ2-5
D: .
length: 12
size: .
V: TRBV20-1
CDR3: CSVGRKQETQYF
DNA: TGCAGTGTCGGACGCAAACAAGAGACCCAGTACTTC

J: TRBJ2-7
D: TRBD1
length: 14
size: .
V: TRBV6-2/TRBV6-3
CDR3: CAISSTGQGYEQYF
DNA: TGTGCCATCAGCTCCACGGGACAGGGCTACGAGCAGTACTTC

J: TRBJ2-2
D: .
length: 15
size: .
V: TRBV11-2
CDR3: CASSLKTGNTGELFF
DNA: TGTGCCAGTAGCTTAAAGACAGGCAACACCGGGGAGCTGTTTTTT

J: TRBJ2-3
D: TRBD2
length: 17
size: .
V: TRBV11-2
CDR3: CASSSVRRELGTDTQYF
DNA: TGTGCCAGCAGCTCAGTGAGGCGGGAGTTGGGCACAGATACGCAGTATTTT

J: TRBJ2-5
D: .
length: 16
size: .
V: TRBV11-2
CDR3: CASGPRTCGVGETQYF
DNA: TGTGCCAGCGGCCCCCGTACTTGCGGGGTGGGGGAAACCCAGTACTTC

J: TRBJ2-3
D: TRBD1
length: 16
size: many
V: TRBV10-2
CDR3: CASSESRTGWADTQYF
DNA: TGCGCCAGCAGTGAGTCACGGACAGGGTGGGCAGATACGCAGTATTTT

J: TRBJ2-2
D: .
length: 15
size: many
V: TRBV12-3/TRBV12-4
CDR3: CASSETGGLGGELFF
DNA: TGTGCCAGCAGTGAAACCGGAGGGCTTGGCGGGGAGCTGTTTTTT

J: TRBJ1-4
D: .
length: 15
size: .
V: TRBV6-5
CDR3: CASSYRPPTNERLFF
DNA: TGTGCCAGCAGTTACAGGCCGCCAACTAATGAGAGACTGTTTTTT

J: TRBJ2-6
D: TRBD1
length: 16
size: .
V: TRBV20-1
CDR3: CSANDRGNSGSNVLTF
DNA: TGCAGTGCAAACGACAGGGGTAACTCTGGGTCCAACGTCCTGACTTTC

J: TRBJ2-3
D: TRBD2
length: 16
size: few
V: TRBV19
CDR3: CASSFQTSGTGDTQYF
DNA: TGTGCCAGTAGTTTTCAGACTAGCGGGACGGGGGATACGCAGTATTTT

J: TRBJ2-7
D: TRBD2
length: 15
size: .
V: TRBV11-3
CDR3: CGSRRASGSSYEQYF
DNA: TGTGGCAGTAGGAGGGCTAGCGGGAGTTCCTATGAGCAGTACTTC

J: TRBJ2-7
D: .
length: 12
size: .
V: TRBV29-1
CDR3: CSVAHGPYEQYF
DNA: TGCAGCGTTGCACATGGTCCCTACGAGCAATACTTC

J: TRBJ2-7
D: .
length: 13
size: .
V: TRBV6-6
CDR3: CASSYQKGYEQYF
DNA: TGTGCCAGCAGTTACCAGAAGGGTTACGAGCAGTACTTC

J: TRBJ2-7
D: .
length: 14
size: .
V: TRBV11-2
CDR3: CASSLEGVKSEQYF
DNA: TGTGCCAGCAGTTTAGAAGGGGTCAAATCCGAGCAGTACTTC

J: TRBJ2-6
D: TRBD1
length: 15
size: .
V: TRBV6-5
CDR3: CASIGQGAGANVLIF
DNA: TGTGCCAGTATAGGACAGGGGGCTGGGGCCAACGTCCTGATTTTC

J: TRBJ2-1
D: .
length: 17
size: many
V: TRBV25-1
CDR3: CASSKLGNSPNYNEQFF
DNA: TGTGCCAGCAGTAAACTAGGCAACTCCCCTAACTACAATGAGCAGTTCTTC

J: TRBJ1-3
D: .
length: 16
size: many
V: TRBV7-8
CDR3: CASSLGTGFPGNTIYF
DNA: TGTGCCAGCAGCTTAGGGACGGGGTTCCCTGGAAACACCATATATTTT

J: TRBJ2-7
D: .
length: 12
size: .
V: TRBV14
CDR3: CASSGLDYEKYF
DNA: TGTGCCAGCAGTGGGCTTGACTACGAGAAGTACTTT

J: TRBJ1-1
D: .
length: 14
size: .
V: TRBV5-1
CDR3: CSSSLAGQNTEAFF
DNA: TGCTCCAGCAGCTTGGCGGGTCAGAACACTGAAGCTTTCTTT

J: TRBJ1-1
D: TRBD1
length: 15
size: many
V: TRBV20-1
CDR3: CSARTQGGVNTEAFF
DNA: TGCAGTGCGAGAACACAGGGGGGAGTGAACACTGAAGCTTTCTTT

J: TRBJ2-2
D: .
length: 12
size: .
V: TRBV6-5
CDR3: CASSLYTGELFF
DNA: TGTGCCAGTAGCCTATACACCGGGGAGCTGTTTTTT

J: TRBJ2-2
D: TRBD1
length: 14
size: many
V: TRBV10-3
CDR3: CAIGTGTNTGELFF
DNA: TGTGCCATCGGGACAGGAACGAACACCGGGGAGCTGTTTTTT